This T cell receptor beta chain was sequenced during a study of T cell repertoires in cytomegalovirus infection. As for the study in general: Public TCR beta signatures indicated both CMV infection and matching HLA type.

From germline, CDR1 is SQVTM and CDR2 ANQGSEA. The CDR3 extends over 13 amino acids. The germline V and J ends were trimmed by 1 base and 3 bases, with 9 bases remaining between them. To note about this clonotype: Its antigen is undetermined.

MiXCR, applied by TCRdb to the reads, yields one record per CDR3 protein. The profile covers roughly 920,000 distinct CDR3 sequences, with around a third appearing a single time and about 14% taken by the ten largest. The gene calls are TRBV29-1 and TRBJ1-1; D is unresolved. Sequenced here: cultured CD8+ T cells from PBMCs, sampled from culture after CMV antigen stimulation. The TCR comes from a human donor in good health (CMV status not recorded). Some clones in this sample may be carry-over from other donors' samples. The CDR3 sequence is CSVEGPVDTEAFF. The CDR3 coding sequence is TGCAGCGTTGAAGGACCAGTCGACACTGAAGCTTTCTTT.